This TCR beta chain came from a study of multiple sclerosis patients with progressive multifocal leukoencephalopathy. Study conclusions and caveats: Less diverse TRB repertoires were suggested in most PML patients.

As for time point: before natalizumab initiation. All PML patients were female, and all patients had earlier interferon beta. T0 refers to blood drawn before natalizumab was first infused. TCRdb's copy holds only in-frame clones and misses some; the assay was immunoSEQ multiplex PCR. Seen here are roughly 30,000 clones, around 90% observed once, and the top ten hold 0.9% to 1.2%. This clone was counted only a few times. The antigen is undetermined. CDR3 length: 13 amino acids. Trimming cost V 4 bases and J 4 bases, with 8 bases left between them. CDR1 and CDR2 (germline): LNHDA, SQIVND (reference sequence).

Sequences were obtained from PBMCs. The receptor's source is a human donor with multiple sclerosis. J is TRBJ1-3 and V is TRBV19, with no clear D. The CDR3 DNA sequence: TGTGCCAGTAGTAGCCAAACAGGAAACACCATATATTTT. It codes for CASSSQTGNTIYF.